This T cell receptor (beta chain) was observed in a study of cytomegalovirus exposure and HLA in healthy donors. This clone was counted only a few times. PCR primers comprised 60 Vbeta and 13 Jbeta primers. The method was immunoSEQ multiplex PCR; TCRdb's version includes in-frame clones alone and lacks a portion of them. Among 120,000 or so clones listed, approximately 74% were seen once. This clonotype originated in a woman between 45 and 60 years old in good health and CMV-seropositive. Sequenced: PBMCs.

Here the CDR3 reads CASSYLGGVKEKLFF. The CDR3, as DNA: TGTGCCAGCAGTTATTTAGGGGGCGTCAAGGAAAAACTGTTTTTT. The J gene is TRBJ1-4, the V gene TRBV6-5, with 7 bases aligning to TRBD1. Trimming took 3 bases from V and 8 from J; bases not matched to a gene: 9. The length of the CDR3 is 15 residues. Germline CDR1 is MNHEY and CDR2 is SVGAGI.